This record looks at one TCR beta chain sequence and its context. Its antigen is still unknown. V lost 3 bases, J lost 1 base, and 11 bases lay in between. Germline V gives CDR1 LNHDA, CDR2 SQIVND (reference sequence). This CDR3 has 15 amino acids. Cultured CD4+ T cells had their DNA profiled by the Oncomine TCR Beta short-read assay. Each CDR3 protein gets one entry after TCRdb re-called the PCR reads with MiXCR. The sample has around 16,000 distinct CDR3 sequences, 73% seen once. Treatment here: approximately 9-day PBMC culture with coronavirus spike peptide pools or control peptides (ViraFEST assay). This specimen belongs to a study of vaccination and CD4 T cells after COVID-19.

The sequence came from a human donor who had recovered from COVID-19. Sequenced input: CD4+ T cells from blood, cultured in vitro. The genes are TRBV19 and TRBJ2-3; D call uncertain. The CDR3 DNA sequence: TGTGCCAGTAGTATGGCCGCTCCTCGCACAGATACGCAGTATTTT. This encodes CASSMAAPRTDTQYF. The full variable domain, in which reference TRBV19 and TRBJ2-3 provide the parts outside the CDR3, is DGGITQSPKYLFRKEGQNVTLSCEQNLNHDAMYWYRQDPGQGLRLIYYSQIVNDFQKGDIAEGYSVSREKKESFPLTVTSAQKNPTAFYLCASSMAAPRTDTQYFGPGTRLTVL.